The rows below give T cell receptor beta chains drawn from one sample of a study of T cells in Graves' hyperthyroidism and ophthalmopathy. Each CDR3 protein gets one entry after TCRdb re-called the multiplex PCR reads with MiXCR. The repertoire consists of about 700,000 distinct CDR3 sequences, with about 15% occurring once and the leading ten covering 10%. Material for sequencing was blood. The receptors stem from a woman aged 18 to 35 with Graves' hyperthyroidism. The CDR3 runs from the conserved cysteine through the conserved F or W. Clone size is given for some rows only: seen once, a few or many times, or a class if the clone is expanded.

clone size	V gene	J gene	CDR3 protein
NA	TRBV12-3/TRBV12-4	TRBJ1-1	CASGTGFPEAFF
NA	TRBV24-1	TRBJ2-5	CATSPRMGGRETQYF
NA	TRBV6-2/TRBV6-3	TRBJ1-1	CASTLDPGGNTEAFF
NA	TRBV5-6	TRBJ2-1	CASSLFGLLAGLDEQFF
many	TRBV20-1	TRBJ2-2	CSARDPLAGRPGELFF
many	TRBV20-1	TRBJ1-1	CSAPRGTEAFF
NA	TRBV7-9	TRBJ2-7	CASSFERTGAPSGEQYF
NA	TRBV14	TRBJ1-6	CASSQDHVRALHF
NA	TRBV2	TRBJ2-6	CASKEPANVLTF
many	TRBV30	TRBJ2-5	CAWSVRRGLETQYF
NA	TRBV4-1	TRBJ1-5	CASSRQTGGSSNQPQHF
NA	TRBV12-3/TRBV12-4	TRBJ2-1	CASRGLANEQFF
many	TRBV28	TRBJ2-3	CASSLRTSGREDTQYF
many	TRBV18	TRBJ2-7	CASSPPITSGRFIHEQYF
NA	TRBV6-2/TRBV6-3	TRBJ1-1	CASREGRQAFF
many	TRBV28	TRBJ2-1	CAIETGSWGNEQFF
NA	TRBV6-6	TRBJ1-5	CASSYWRGPNQPQHF
many	TRBV7-3	TRBJ1-5	CANRSKVGSNQPQHF
few	TRBV7-2	TRBJ2-7	CASRQSGSYEQYF
NA	TRBV30	TRBJ1-2	CAWSVGPGPGYTF
many	TRBV2	TRBJ1-2	CASTQDRGGSNYGYTF
NA	TRBV24-1	TRBJ2-2	CATKKGASTGELFF
few	TRBV9	TRBJ2-2	CASSAHPLDRADNTGELFF
NA	TRBV19	TRBJ2-1	CASSSRDASSDEQFF
few	TRBV5-6	TRBJ2-5	CASSPEGGGTQYF
NA	TRBV7-9	TRBJ2-1	CASSLGVGDQHFF
many	TRBV30	TRBJ1-2	CAWSVDRSGYTF
NA	TRBV7-9	TRBJ2-1	CASSLTGGKANEQFF
NA	TRBV6-5	TRBJ2-2	CASSYSPSAVTGELFF
few	TRBV19	TRBJ2-3	CASSTPPGQGTDTQYF